These 18 T cell receptor beta chains originate from one sample sequenced in a study of shared clonotypes between healthy human individuals. The data were produced by immunoSEQ multiplex PCR, yet TCRdb's version contains in-frame clones alone and is incomplete. This table holds roughly 2.2 million clones, over 90% found once. Material for sequencing was naive CD4+ T cells from PBMCs. As to subset: CD45RA+ positively selected. Every receptor here comes from a man aged 18 to 29 in good health. Some clones in this sample may be carry-over from other donors' samples.

The chain couples TRBV28 to TRBJ2-7; D might be TRBD2 (5 bases). This CDR3 has 16 amino acids. Germline V gene sequence: CDR1 MDHEN, CDR2 SYDVKM. Trimming stripped 6 bases from V and 4 bases from J, with 22 bases between. The CDR3 nucleotides are TGTGCCAGCAGCCACACCCTTTTGACGGACTCTTACGAGCAGTACTTC. It codes for CASSHTLLTDSYEQYF.

This chain connects TRBV30 to TRBJ1-1, with a possible D match to TRBD1 (6 bases). This CDR3 is built from 14 residues. Trimming removed 0 bases at V and 6 bases at J, with 14 bases between. Germline V gene sequence: CDR1 GTSNPN, CDR2 SVGIG (reference sequence). The CDR3 loop is CAWSVQGFSAEAFF. CDR3 coding DNA: TGTGCCTGGAGTGTACAGGGTTTTAGCGCTGAAGCTTTCTTT.

CDR3 sequence: CAWRSSGTVGSIQYF. CDR3 nucleotide sequence: TGTGCCTGGAGATCATCCGGGACAGTAGGATCCATTCAGTACTTC. J is TRBJ2-4 and V is TRBV30, with TRBD1 identical over 7 bases. Germline trimming cut 3 bases from V and 9 bases from J; bases unmatched to any gene: 14. CDR3 length: 15 residues. Germline V gives CDR1 GTSNPN, CDR2 SVGIG (reference sequence). Looking up the rest from reference TRBV30 and TRBJ2-4 gives the full variable domain: SQTIHQWPATLVQPVGSPLSLECTVEGTSNPNLYWYRQAAGRGLQLLFYSVGIGQISSEVPQNLSASRPQDRQFILSSKKLLLSDSGFYLCAWRSSGTVGSIQYFGAGTRLSVL.

The CDR3 loop is CASMTSEHTGELFF. The CDR3 coding sequence is TGTGCCAGCATGACTAGCGAACATACCGGGGAGCTGTTTTTT. The genes are TRBV2 and TRBJ2-2; 8 bases align to TRBD2. Germline V gene lookup returns CDR1 SNHLY and CDR2 FYNNEI. J lost 5 bases, V lost 7 bases, and 6 bases had no gene match. CDR3 length: 14 residues.

The V gene is TRBV15, the J gene TRBJ1-2, with D possibly TRBD1 on 6 matching bases. The CDR3 contains 14 residues. V gave up 5 bases and J gave up 7 bases, with 17 bases separating them. In germline, CDR1 is LNHNV, CDR2 YYDKDF (reference sequence). The CDR3 region has the DNA TGTGCCACCAGCGGGGCAGTAGGGGGGAGTGGCTACACCTTC. This translates into CATSGAVGGSGYTF.

The V gene is TRBV7-2, the J gene TRBJ2-1, with D tentatively TRBD1 (5 bases). Germline lookup yields CDR1 SGHTA and CDR2 FQGNSA. Trimming cost V 6 bases and J 2 bases, with 17 bases left between them. CDR3 length equals 16 residues. The CDR3 spells CASSRSGGRAYNEQFF. The CDR3 DNA is TGTGCCAGCAGTCGGAGTGGTGGCAGGGCCTACAATGAGCAGTTCTTC.

As DNA, the CDR3 is TGCGCCAGCAGCTTGGTGGGTAGCGGGGGAGCCTACGAGCAGTACTTC. Protein: CASSLVGSGGAYEQYF. The rearrangement joins TRBV5-1 to TRBJ2-7; 9 positions match TRBD2. The CDR3 is 16 amino acids. J lost 2 bases, V lost 0 bases, and 6 bases had no gene match. Germline V CDR1 and CDR2: SGHRS, YFSETQ. Using reference TRBV5-1 and TRBJ2-7 for the parts outside the CDR3, the full variable domain is KAGVTQTPRYLIKTRGQQVTLSCSPISGHRSVSWYQQTPGQGLQFLFEYFSETQRNKGNFPGRFSGRQFSNSRSEMNVSTLELGDSALYLCASSLVGSGGAYEQYFGPGTRLTVT.

The chain couples TRBV25-1 to TRBJ1-2; TRBD1 agrees at 7 bases. CDR3 length: 16 residues. CDR1 is MGHDK and CDR2 is SYGVNS in the germline V gene. Trimming at V came to 5 bases and at J to 7 bases, leaving 16 bases not matched to a gene. The CDR3 sequence: CASSSDTGALRGGYTF. DNA for the CDR3: TGTGCCAGCAGTTCAGACACAGGGGCCTTGAGAGGTGGCTACACCTTC.

This chain connects TRBV6-4 to TRBJ2-1; 10 bases map to TRBD2. CDR3 size: 15 residues. J gave up 3 bases and V 6 bases, and 5 bases lay outside the gene matches. Germline loops: CDR1 MRHNA, CDR2 SNTAGT. CDR3 nucleotides: TGTGCCAGCAGGAAGACTAGCGGGTACTACAATGAGCAGTTCTTC. Its translation is CASRKTSGYYNEQFF.

This chain joins TRBV19 and TRBJ2-2, with D possibly being TRBD2 (5 bases). Germline V lookup: CDR1 LNHDA, CDR2 SQIVND (reference sequence). Trimming shortened V by 1 base and J by 3 bases, and 9 bases separated the two germline ends. The CDR3 loop spans 15 amino acids. Written as DNA, the CDR3 is TGTGCCAGTAGTATAGTAAGCGGTGACACCGGGGAGCTGTTTTTT. Translating gives CASSIVSGDTGELFF.

This chain links TRBV30 with TRBJ2-6; tentatively, D is TRBD1 (5 bases). From germline, CDR1 is GTSNPN and CDR2 SVGIG (reference sequence). The CDR3 loop spans 21 amino acids. Trimming cost V 1 base and J 0 bases, with 25 bases left between them. CDR3 bases: TGTGCCTGGAGTGCCCCTAGGCTGGCAGGGAATAGAACCTCTGGGGCCAACGTCCTGACTTTC. This translates into CAWSAPRLAGNRTSGANVLTF.

This clone showed up just once. This chain joins TRBV25-1 and TRBJ2-7; no clear D gene. The CDR3 length is 14 residues. With 4 bases removed from V and 2 bases from J, the gap between germline ends came to 12 bases. Looked up from germline, CDR1 is MGHDK and CDR2 is SYGVNS. CDR3 nucleotides: TGTGCCAGCAGTGGAGATTGGAGTACCTACGAGCAGTACTTC. Translating gives CASSGDWSTYEQYF.

The rearrangement joins TRBV13 to TRBJ1-1; no firm D call. Trimming took off 0 bases at V and 4 bases at J, with 9 bases between the two ends. Germline CDR1 and CDR2: PRHDT and FYEKMQ (reference sequence). The CDR3 spans 14 residues. The CDR3 DNA follows: TGTGCCAGCAGCTTAGGCCGCGAGTTCACTGAAGCTTTCTTT. Its protein is CASSLGREFTEAFF. The entire variable domain, with the rest obtained from reference TRBV13 and TRBJ1-1, is as follows: AAGVIQSPRHLIKEKRETATLKCYPIPRHDTVYWYQQGPGQDPQFLISFYEKMQSDKGSIPDRFSAQQFSDYHSELNMSSLELGDSALYFCASSLGREFTEAFFGQGTRLTVV.

About this clone itself: The junction differs from germline at one of its ends, possibly a read error. The chain links TRBV7-9 to TRBJ2-7; 9 positions match TRBD2. CDR3 length: 17 residues. Germline values: CDR1 SEHNR, CDR2 FQNEAQ (reference sequence). CDR3 in DNA: TGTGCCAGCAGTTTAGCCCTCGCTAGCGGGGCTAACTACGAGCAGTACTTC. Translation: CASSLALASGANYEQYF.

This chain uses TRBV19 with TRBJ2-2; 9 bases agree with TRBD2. Germline loops: CDR1 LNHDA, CDR2 SQIVND (reference sequence). The CDR3 has 16 residues. The ends lost 4 bases at V and 1 base at J; junction bases unmatched: 4. CDR3: CASSTILAGNTGELFF. The CDR3 DNA is TGTGCCAGTAGTACTATACTAGCGGGGAACACCGGGGAGCTGTTTTTT.

The gene calls are TRBV5-1 and TRBJ2-5; 7 nucleotides agree with TRBD1. In germline, CDR1 is SGHRS, CDR2 YFSETQ. Trimming took 2 bases from V and 5 from J; bases not matched to a gene: 6. The CDR3 totals 14 residues. Here the CDR3 DNA reads TGCGCCAGCAGCTTACAGGGGTCGGAGGAGACCCAGTACTTC. Translating gives CASSLQGSEETQYF.

As for this clone: Other DNA sequences in the sample encode the same CDR3. CDR3 sequence: CTSSYRLAGANVLTF. The CDR3 DNA reads as TGCACCAGCAGCTATAGGCTCGCTGGGGCCAACGTCCTGACTTTT. The genes are TRBV1 and TRBJ2-6; the table gives TRBD1 as D, unverified against the DNA. TRBV1 is a documented pseudogene. The CDR3 consists of 15 residues.

This clone is a singleton in its sample. The chain carries TRBV28 and TRBJ2-1; D may be TRBD2 (6 bases). The CDR3 contains 16 residues. V lost 4 bases and J lost 8, with 21 bases in between. Germline V gives CDR1 MDHEN, CDR2 SYDVKM. The CDR3: CASSSYTSPRSDEQFF. CDR3 DNA: TGTGCCAGCAGTTCGTACACTAGCCCCCGATCGGATGAGCAGTTCTTC. The full variable domain, with the rest looked up from reference TRBV28 and TRBJ2-1, is DVKVTQSSRYLVKRTGEKVFLECVQDMDHENMFWYRQDPGLGLRLIYFSYDVKMKEKGDIPEGYSVSREKKERFSLILESASTNQTSMYLCASSSYTSPRSDEQFFGPGTRLTVL.